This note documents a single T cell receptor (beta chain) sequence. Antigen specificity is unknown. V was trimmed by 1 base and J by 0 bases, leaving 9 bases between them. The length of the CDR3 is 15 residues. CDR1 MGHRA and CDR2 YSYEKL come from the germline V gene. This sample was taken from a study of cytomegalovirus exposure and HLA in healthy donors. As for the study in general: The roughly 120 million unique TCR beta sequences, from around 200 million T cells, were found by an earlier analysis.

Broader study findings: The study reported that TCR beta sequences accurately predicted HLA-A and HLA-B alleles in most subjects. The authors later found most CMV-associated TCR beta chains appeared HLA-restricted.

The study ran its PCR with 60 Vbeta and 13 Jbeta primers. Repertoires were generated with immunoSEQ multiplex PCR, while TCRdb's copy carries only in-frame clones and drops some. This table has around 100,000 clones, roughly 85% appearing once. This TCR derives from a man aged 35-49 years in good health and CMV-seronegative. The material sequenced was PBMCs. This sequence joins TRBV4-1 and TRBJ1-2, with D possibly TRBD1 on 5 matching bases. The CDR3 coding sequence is TGCGCCAGCAGCCAAGGCGGGGGTGCTAACTATGGCTACACCTTC. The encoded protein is CASSQGGGANYGYTF.